This TCR beta chain is from a study of regulatory T cells in long-lasting Graves disease. Whole-study context: By definition, persistent Graves' disease involved antithyroid drugs for over 5 years alongside positive TSH receptor antibodies.

This clonotype was seen at least ten times. Arm-PCR of CDR3 regions with iRepertoire HTBI primers generated TCR beta libraries. In TCRdb, the multiplex PCR reads were re-called with MiXCR into one record per CDR3 protein. The sample shows some 440,000 distinct CDR3 sequences, about 20% of them seen only once. The J segment lost 5 bases and the V segment lost 4 bases, leaving 6 bases of the junction unmatched. This CDR3 has 14 residues. Germline-derived CDR1 and CDR2 are SGHNT and YYREEE (reference sequence). Time point: persistent/refractory GD, antithyroid drugs over 5 years with positive TRAb. Isolated PBMC RNA provided the starting material for the TCR library.

The chain has TRBV5-4 and TRBJ2-5; TRBD1 agrees at 9 bases. The clonotype comes from a female donor with Graves disease. Material: peripheral blood mononuclear cells (PBMCs), obtained when the disease was refractory, from a patient treated with antithyroid drugs. The CDR3 DNA reads as TGTGCCAGCAGCCCCTGGACAGGGGTGGAGACCCAGTACTTC. Translating it yields CASSPWTGVETQYF.